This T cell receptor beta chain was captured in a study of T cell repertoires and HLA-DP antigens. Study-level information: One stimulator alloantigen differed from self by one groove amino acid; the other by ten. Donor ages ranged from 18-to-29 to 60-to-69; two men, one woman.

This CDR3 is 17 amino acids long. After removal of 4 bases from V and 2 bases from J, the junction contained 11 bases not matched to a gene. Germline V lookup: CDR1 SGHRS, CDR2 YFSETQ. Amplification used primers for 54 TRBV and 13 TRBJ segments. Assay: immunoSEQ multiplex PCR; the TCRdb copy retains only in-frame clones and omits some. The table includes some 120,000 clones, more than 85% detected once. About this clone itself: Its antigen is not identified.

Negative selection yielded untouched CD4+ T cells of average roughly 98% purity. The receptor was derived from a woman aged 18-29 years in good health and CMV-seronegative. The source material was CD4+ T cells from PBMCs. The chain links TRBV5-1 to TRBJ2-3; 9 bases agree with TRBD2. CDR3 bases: TGCGCCAGCAGCCCACCGGGACTAGCACGCACCACAGATACGCAGTATTTT. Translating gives CASSPPGLARTTDTQYF.